Reported below is one T cell receptor beta chain. This sample stems from a study of blood T cell repertoires in COVID-19. As for the study in general: The samples span acute and convalescent COVID-19 from the United States, Italy and Spain. From T cells, B-cell-depleted T cells, or PBMCs came the material, which was cDNA or gDNA.

In the original workflow: Cell counts per sample came from amplifying reference gene primers. Sequenced by immunoSEQ multiplex PCR; TCRdb stores in-frame clones only, minus some. V, J and clone size were drawn from that table, and D and trimming were deduced from the DNA. The sample holds about 120,000 clones, about 78% seen once. CDR3 length: 14 amino acids. The clonotype comes from a man aged 65-85 years with acute or convalescent COVID-19. This chain joins TRBV1 and TRBJ2-5; the DNA was not compared with TRBD2, the D call given in the table. TRBV1 is a recognized pseudogene. Sequenced input: peripheral blood. CDR3 nucleotides: TGCACCAGCTACGGAGGGGACTTCCAAGAGACCCAGTACTTC. The encoded protein is CTSYGGDFQETQYF.